These T cell receptor beta chains were read from a single sample in a study of cytomegalovirus exposure and HLA in healthy donors. Data came from immunoSEQ multiplex PCR; TCRdb stores just in-frame clones and leaves some out. Of about 98,000 clones listed, roughly 90% are singletons. Sequenced input: PBMCs. Every receptor here comes from a man younger than 30 in good health and CMV-seropositive. Both conserved end residues are part of each CDR3. The order of the fields is V gene, D gene, clone size, J gene, CDR3 DNA, CDR3 protein. D genes are given only for firm matches. For some rows the clone size is stated as once, few or many, or as a class when expanded; others skip it.

TRBV23-1	TRBD1	-	TRBJ2-3	TGCGCCAGCAGTCAATCTCGGGACAGAAAACGAGATACGCAGTATTTT	CASSQSRDRKRDTQYF
TRBV4-3	-	-	TRBJ2-2	TGCGCCAGCAGCCAAGATATTCCCAGGGGGGCGATGAACACCGGGGAGCTGTTTTTT	CASSQDIPRGAMNTGELFF
TRBV11-2	TRBD1	-	TRBJ2-7	TGTGCCAGCAGCCCAAGGACAGGGGGCCCCTACGAGCAGTACTTC	CASSPRTGGPYEQYF
TRBV5-6	TRBD1	few	TRBJ1-1	TGTGCCAGCAGCGGGGACAGCTATAACACTGAAGCTTTCTTT	CASSGDSYNTEAFF
TRBV19	-	-	TRBJ2-2	TGTGCCAGTAAACAGGGTTGGACCGGGGAGCTGTTTTTT	CASKQGWTGELFF
TRBV5-1	-	-	TRBJ2-7	TGCGCCAGCAGCCAGCAGGGCGAGCAGTACTTC	CASSQQGEQYF
TRBV10-1	TRBD1	-	TRBJ2-7	TGCGCCAGCAGCCTGGGACAGGGCTACGAGCAGTACTTC	CASSLGQGYEQYF
TRBV29-1	TRBD1	-	TRBJ1-1	TGCAGCGTTGGAACAGGGGGTTGGGCTGAAGCTTTCTTT	CSVGTGGWAEAFF
TRBV29-1	TRBD1	-	TRBJ2-3	TGCAGCGCTAACAGGGGAATTAGCACAGATACGCAGTATTTT	CSANRGISTDTQYF
TRBV28	TRBD1	-	TRBJ2-7	TGTGCCAGCAGTTCCTACTGGTTGGCAGGCGGCTCAACAGGGGGGCTCGAGCAGTACTTC	CASSSYWLAGGSTGGLEQYF
TRBV29-1	-	-	TRBJ2-1	TGCAGCGTTGTTCGGGAAGGGCCCTTTGAGCAGTTCTTC	CSVVREGPFEQFF
TRBV4-1	TRBD2	-	TRBJ2-3	TGCGCCAGCAGCCAATTTGGGACGGGAGGCTACACCTACACAGATACGCAGTATTTT	CASSQFGTGGYTYTDTQYF
TRBV19	TRBD2	-	TRBJ2-1	TGTGCCAGTTTTAGCGGGGGGTACAATGAGCAGTTCTTC	CASFSGGYNEQFF
TRBV6-5	-	-	TRBJ2-7	TGTGCCAGCAGCAAAAATGGACAGCAGTACTACGAGCAGTACTTC	CASSKNGQQYYEQYF
TRBV4-3	-	-	TRBJ2-5	TGCGCCAGCAGCCAAGATTGGGGCGAGACCCAGTACTTC	CASSQDWGETQYF
TRBV6-5	TRBD2	-	TRBJ2-5	TGTGCCAGCAGTTACTCAGGGGAGGGGACCCAGTACTTC	CASSYSGEGTQYF
TRBV5-5	-	-	TRBJ1-1	TGTGCCAGCTGGCAGGATGCGTACACTGAAGCTTTCTTT	CASWQDAYTEAFF
TRBV28	TRBD1	-	TRBJ2-5	TGTGCCAGCAGCCTGAGGGTGACAGGGGGAGAGACCCAGTACTTC	CASSLRVTGGETQYF
TRBV12-5	-	-	TRBJ2-7	TGTGCTAGTGGAACCGGTGGGCCCTACGAGCAGTACTTC	CASGTGGPYEQYF
TRBV6-6	-	-	TRBJ2-5	TGTGCCAGCAGTTACAATGGGGGGGCTGAGACCCAGTACTTC	CASSYNGGAETQYF
TRBV6-5	-	few	TRBJ1-2	TGTGCCAGCAGTGCGACACCTAACTATGGCTACACCTTC	CASSATPNYGYTF
TRBV6-1	TRBD1	-	TRBJ1-3	TGTGCCAGCAGTGCCTCCCAGGGGGTAGGAAACACCATATATTTT	CASSASQGVGNTIYF
TRBV28	TRBD2	-	TRBJ2-7	TGTGCCAGCAGTTCCCCCGGGACTAGCGGAACCTACGAGCAGTACTTC	CASSSPGTSGTYEQYF
TRBV5-1	-	-	TRBJ2-1	TGCGCCAGCAGGCAGGGAAACTACAATGAGCAGTTCTTC	CASRQGNYNEQFF
TRBV5-4	-	-	TRBJ1-2	TGTGCCAGCAGCGTAATACAGGGAGCTAACTATGGCTACACCTTC	CASSVIQGANYGYTF
TRBV7-9	TRBD2	-	TRBJ2-5	TGTGCCAGCAGCTTCGGGACTAGCGTTGAGACCCAGTACTTC	CASSFGTSVETQYF
TRBV4-3	TRBD2	-	TRBJ2-3	TGCGCCAGCAGCCAAAGGACGGTGGCTAGCGGGGCAGATACGCAGTATTTT	CASSQRTVASGADTQYF
TRBV7-2	TRBD1	-	TRBJ1-5	TGTGCCAGCAGCACCAGGACAGGTAATAGCAATCAGCCCCAGCATTTT	CASSTRTGNSNQPQHF
TRBV7-9	TRBD1	-	TRBJ1-2	TGTGCCAGCAGCCGAGGGACAGGGGATGGCTACACCTTC	CASSRGTGDGYTF
TRBV7-9	TRBD1	-	TRBJ2-1	TGTGCCAGCAGCTCCTCGACAGGGCATGAGCAGTTCTTC	CASSSSTGHEQFF
TRBV7-9	-	-	TRBJ2-7	TGTGCCAGCAGCTCCTCTGTCTACGAGCAGTACTTC	CASSSSVYEQYF
TRBV2	TRBD1	-	TRBJ2-5	TGTGCCAGCAGGGGCGGGACAGGGCAAGAGACCCAGTACTTC	CASRGGTGQETQYF
TRBV28	-	-	TRBJ2-7	TGTGCCAGCAGTTTATTCCAGGGGGGAATCGGGTACGAGCAGTACTTC	CASSLFQGGIGYEQYF
TRBV7-3	TRBD2	-	TRBJ2-1	TGTGCCAGCAGCTTAAATCTCGGGGGGGCCGGGGAGCAGTTCTTC	CASSLNLGGAGEQFF
TRBV28	TRBD2	-	TRBJ2-7	TGTGCCAGCAGTACCCCTCGGACTAGCGGCTCCTACGAGCAGTACTTC	CASSTPRTSGSYEQYF
TRBV4-3	TRBD2	-	TRBJ2-5	TGCGCCAGCAGCCAAGAATTAGATGGGACTAGCGGGAGGGTGGGAGAGACCCAGTACTTC	CASSQELDGTSGRVGETQYF
TRBV4-3	TRBD2	-	TRBJ2-1	TGCGCCAGCAGAGAGCGGGAGGGATCCAATGAGCAGTTCTTC	CASREREGSNEQFF
TRBV2	-	few	TRBJ2-2	TGTGCCAGCAGTGGACCGCAAAGCGGGAACACCGGGGAGCTGTTTTTT	CASSGPQSGNTGELFF
TRBV29-1	TRBD2	-	TRBJ2-7	TGCAGCGTTGAAGTATATTATAGCGGGACTTCCTACGAGCAGTACTTC	CSVEVYYSGTSYEQYF
TRBV19	-	once	TRBJ1-5	TGTGCCAGTCTGGGGGCGGTCGGTCAGCCCCAGCATTTT	CASLGAVGQPQHF
TRBV11-1	-	-	TRBJ1-1	TGTGCCAGCAGCCCCCGGACACGAATGAACACTGAAGCTTTCTTT	CASSPRTRMNTEAFF
TRBV6-1	-	few	TRBJ2-7	TGTGCCAGCGGGTCGGAGGAGAAGGACGAGCAGTACTTC	CASGSEEKDEQYF
TRBV7-9	-	once	TRBJ2-5	TGTGCCAGCACCCTCGGGGTACAAGAGACCCAGTACTTC	CASTLGVQETQYF
TRBV6-4	-	few	TRBJ2-7	TGTGCCAGCAGTGAATATCAGGGATGGGAGCAGTACTTC	CASSEYQGWEQYF